The 17 T cell receptor beta chains given below trace back to one sample, sequenced in a study of T cells in Graves' hyperthyroidism and ophthalmopathy. Amplification yielded TCR beta CDR3 regions, with RNA transcripts as the source. In the first-round RT-PCR of the TCR CDR3, the HTBI primer set was used. Via MiXCR, TCRdb re-called the multiplex PCR reads, giving one row per CDR3 protein. The sample shows roughly 750,000 distinct CDR3 sequences, less than 20% of them seen only once. Material: blood. These receptor sequences come from a man aged 18-30 years with Graves' hyperthyroidism.

V is TRBV6-1 and J is TRBJ1-2; 7 nucleotides match TRBD1. Unmatched junction bases numbered 6, after V lost 3 bases and J lost 5 bases. Germline CDR1 is MNHNS and CDR2 is SASEGT. The CDR3 sequence is 14 residues long. CDR3 DNA sequence: TGTGCCAGCAGTGACAGGGGGATGGGATATGGCTACACCTTC. Translating gives CASSDRGMGYGYTF.

This clonotype has at least ten counts. The V and J genes are TRBV10-3 and TRBJ2-7; TRBD1 matches at 11 bases. This CDR3 has 14 residues. The trim removed 6 bases at V and 2 bases at J, leaving 3 bases unmatched. The germline V gene encodes CDR1 ENHRY and CDR2 SYGVKD. CDR3 protein: CAIRPGQGAYEQYF. The CDR3 DNA reads as TGTGCCATCAGGCCGGGACAGGGGGCCTACGAGCAGTACTTC.

This clonotype has more than one count but fewer than ten. The chain carries TRBV12-3 or TRBV12-4 and TRBJ1-3; D gene unclear. CDR3 length: 14 amino acids. Trimming pared 2 bases from V and 4 bases from J, leaving 9 bases between. CDR3: CASSLWGGGNTIYF. The DNA for the CDR3 is TGTGCCAGCAGTTTATGGGGTGGAGGAAACACCATATATTTT.

This clonotype came up many times. The V call is TRBV3-1, the J call TRBJ2-1; possible D gene TRBD1, 5 bases. The CDR3 runs to 14 residues. The germline V gene encodes CDR1 LGHDT and CDR2 YNNKEL (reference sequence). Trimming stripped 1 base from V and 5 bases from J, with 9 bases between. CDR3 coding DNA: TGTGCCAGCAGCCAAGGGGGCTCAGACAATGAGCAGTTCTTC. Protein product: CASSQGGSDNEQFF.

This clonotype has a count of ten or more. The CDR3, as DNA: TGTGCCAGCAGTTTTCGGACTAGCGGTAGAAACATTCAGTACTTC. Translating gives CASSFRTSGRNIQYF. The J gene is TRBJ2-4, the V gene TRBV28; 10 bases fit TRBD2. V shed 3 bases and J 6 bases; nucleotides not matched to a gene: 5. Germline V gene sequence: CDR1 MDHEN, CDR2 SYDVKM. This CDR3 spans 15 amino acids.

This clonotype was detected many times. The V gene is TRBV2, the J gene TRBJ2-1, with D possibly TRBD1 on 5 matching bases. The germline gives CDR1 SNHLY, CDR2 FYNNEI. V was cut by 8 bases and J by 0 bases, with 14 bases left in between. This CDR3 comprises 15 residues. CDR3 residues: CASGVGRRSYNEQFF. CDR3 bases: TGTGCCAGCGGCGTGGGGCGTCGCTCCTACAATGAGCAGTTCTTC.

The gene calls are TRBV19 and TRBJ1-1, with TRBD1 matching over 7 bases. After removal of 10 bases from V and 4 bases from J, the junction contained 15 bases not matched to a gene. The CDR3 consists of 15 residues. The germline V gene encodes CDR1 LNHDA and CDR2 SQIVND (reference sequence). Here the CDR3 reads CATSRDSSKSTEAFF. In DNA, the CDR3 is TGTGCCACGTCCCGGGACAGCAGTAAGAGCACTGAAGCTTTCTTT.

This clonotype has ten or more counts. This chain links TRBV20-1 with TRBJ2-3; 15 bases are shared with TRBD2. Looked up from germline, CDR1 is DFQATT and CDR2 is SNEGSKA (reference sequence). V was pared by 6 bases and J by 9 bases, with 16 bases of the junction left unmatched. The CDR3 has 17 amino acids. Written as DNA, the CDR3 is TGCAGTGCCCCGACCCCTCGGACTAGCGGGAGGGGGGCGACGCAGTATTTT. Its protein product is CSAPTPRTSGRGATQYF.

The CDR3 DNA sequence: TGTGCCAGCAGTTTAGGCGCGGGCGGGACAGAGCACTACGAGCAGTACTTC. This gives the protein CASSLGAGGTEHYEQYF. V usage is TRBV12-3 or TRBV12-4 and J usage is TRBJ2-7, with D maybe TRBD1 (7 bases). The ends were cut back, 1 base at V and 3 bases at J, with 19 bases in the middle. This CDR3 comprises 17 residues.

The CDR3 is CSVEATGAYTGELFF. The CDR3 DNA is TGCAGCGTTGAAGCGACAGGGGCCTACACCGGGGAGCTGTTTTTT. The chain joins TRBV29-1 to TRBJ2-2, with 8 bases aligning to TRBD1. The CDR3 sequence is 15 residues long. Germline V CDR1 and CDR2: SQVTM, ANQGSEA. J was trimmed by 3 bases and V by 1 base; bases with no gene match: 4.

At least ten counts were recorded for this clonotype. This chain uses TRBV12-3 or TRBV12-4 with TRBJ2-1; 10 bases line up with TRBD2. J was trimmed by 7 bases and V by 6 bases; bases with no gene match: 9. CDR3 length: 15 amino acids. The chain's CDR3 is CASSLIAGGNNEQFF. In nucleotides, the CDR3 is TGTGCCAGCAGCTTAATAGCGGGAGGAAATAATGAGCAGTTCTTC.

The genes are TRBV6-1 and TRBJ1-2; TRBD1 matches at 7 bases. This CDR3 has 14 residues. CDR1 is MNHNS and CDR2 is SASEGT in the germline V gene. J lost 4 bases, V lost 6 bases, and 8 bases had no gene match. In nucleotides, the CDR3 is TGTGCCAGCAGCAGAAACAGGGGCGCCTATGGCTACACCTTC. Translation: CASSRNRGAYGYTF.

V usage is TRBV30 and J usage is TRBJ2-7, with 10 bases that match TRBD2. With V trimmed by 1 base and J by 3 bases, 6 bases remained unmatched. The CDR3 length is 15 residues. Germline V gives CDR1 GTSNPN, CDR2 SVGIG (reference sequence). The CDR3 coding sequence is TGTGCCTGGAGTGGTCTAGCGGGAGTCGGCTACGAGCAGTACTTC. Amino acids: CAWSGLAGVGYEQYF. Filled out from reference TRBV30 and TRBJ2-7, the complete variable domain reads SQTIHQWPATLVQPVGSPLSLECTVEGTSNPNLYWYRQAAGRGLQLLFYSVGIGQISSEVPQNLSASRPQDRQFILSSKKLLLSDSGFYLCAWSGLAGVGYEQYFGPGTRLTVT.

The rearrangement uses TRBV27 and TRBJ2-7; D may be TRBD2 (5 bases). CDR1 and CDR2 (germline): MNHEY, SMNVEV (reference sequence). The CDR3 loop spans 14 amino acids. Trimming shortened V by 3 bases and J by 2 bases, and 11 bases separated the two germline ends. DNA of the CDR3: TGTGCCAGCAGTTTTGGCGGGCCCCCCTACGAGCAGTACTTC. Encoded protein: CASSFGGPPYEQYF.

This clonotype was observed once. V gene TRBV5-1 combines with J gene TRBJ2-7; TRBD2 agrees at 7 bases. Germline-derived CDR1 and CDR2 are SGHRS and YFSETQ. V lost 5 bases to trimming and J lost 0 bases; unmatched junction nucleotides: 8. The CDR3 consists of 15 residues. The CDR3, as DNA: TGCGCCAGCAGGCCTAGCGGTTTTAGCTCCTACGAGCAGTACTTC. Translated, it gives CASRPSGFSSYEQYF.

This clonotype was seen at least ten times. The rearrangement links TRBV18 to TRBJ2-1; 10 bases align to TRBD2. The CDR3 extends over 13 amino acids. Germline assignment: CDR1 KGHSH and CDR2 LQKENI. After removal of 2 bases from V and 13 bases from J, the junction contained 5 bases not matched to a gene. The CDR3 DNA reads as TGTGCCAGCTCACCAGGGACTAGCGACTACCAGTTCTTC. This translates into CASSPGTSDYQFF.

This clonotype was seen repeatedly, ten times or more. The chain employs TRBV28 and TRBJ2-2; D may be TRBD1 (6 bases). V gave up 5 bases and J gave up 3 bases, with 10 bases separating them. CDR1 is MDHEN and CDR2 is SYDVKM in the germline V gene. CDR3 length: 14 amino acids. This CDR3 reads CASSTPGDTGELFF. As DNA, the CDR3 is TGTGCCAGCAGTACCCCAGGGGACACCGGGGAGCTGTTTTTT.